Reported below is one T cell receptor beta chain. The data originate from a study of shared clonotypes between healthy human individuals. At the level of the study: Researchers drew samples from two women and a few men aged 18 to 49. CD4 naive cells filled three plates per donor, CD4 memory three, CD8 naive two and CD8 memory one.

The naive CD8 subset, CD45RO-negative cells positively selected for CCR7, excluded terminally differentiated effector memory CD45RA+ cells. Each PCR replicate from the sorted subsets contained roughly 210 ng DNA, which is roughly 33,000 T cell genomes. Method: immunoSEQ multiplex PCR; TCRdb's copy keeps in-frame clones and lacks some. There are over 800,000 clones in the sample; 80% to 95% occur only once, and less than 25% lies in the top ten. The CDR3 contains 15 residues. V lost 0 bases and J lost 5, with 13 bases in between. CDR1 SGHVS and CDR2 FNYEAQ come from the germline V gene. The V gene is TRBV7-6, the J gene TRBJ2-5; TRBD2 is a possible D gene (7 bases). The TCR comes from a man under 40 in good health. Sequenced input: naive CD8+ T cells sorted from blood. The CDR3, as DNA: TGTGCCAGCAGCTTAGCTAAGGGGGGGCGGGAGACCCAGTACTTC. This encodes CASSLAKGGRETQYF.